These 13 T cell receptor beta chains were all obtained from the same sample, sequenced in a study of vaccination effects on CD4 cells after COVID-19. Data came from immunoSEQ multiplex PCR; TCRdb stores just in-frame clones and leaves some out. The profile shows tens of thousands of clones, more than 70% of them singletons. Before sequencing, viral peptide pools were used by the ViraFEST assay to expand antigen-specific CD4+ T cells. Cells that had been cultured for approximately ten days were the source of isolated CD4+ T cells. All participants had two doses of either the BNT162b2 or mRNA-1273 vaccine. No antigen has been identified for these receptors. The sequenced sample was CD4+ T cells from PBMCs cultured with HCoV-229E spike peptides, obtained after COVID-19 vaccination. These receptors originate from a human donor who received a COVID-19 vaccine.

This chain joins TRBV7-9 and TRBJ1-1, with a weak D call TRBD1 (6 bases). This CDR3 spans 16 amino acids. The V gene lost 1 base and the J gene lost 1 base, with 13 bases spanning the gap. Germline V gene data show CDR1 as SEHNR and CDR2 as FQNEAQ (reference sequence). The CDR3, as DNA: TGTGCCAGCAGCTTAGATATCGGGACACGGAACACTGAAGCTTTCTTT. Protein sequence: CASSLDIGTRNTEAFF.

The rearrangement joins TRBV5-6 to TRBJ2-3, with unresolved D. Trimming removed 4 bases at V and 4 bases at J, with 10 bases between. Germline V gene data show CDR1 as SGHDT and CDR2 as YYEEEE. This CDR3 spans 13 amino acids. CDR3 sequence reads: CASSRTGADTQYF. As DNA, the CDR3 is TGTGCCAGCAGCCGCACCGGTGCAGATACGCAGTATTTT.

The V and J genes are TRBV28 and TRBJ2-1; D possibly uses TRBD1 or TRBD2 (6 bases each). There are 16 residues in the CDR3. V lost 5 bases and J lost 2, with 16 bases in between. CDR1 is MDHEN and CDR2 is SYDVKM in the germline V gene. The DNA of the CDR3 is TGTGCCAGCAGTCATGGGGGGACAACCGCCTACAATGAGCAGTTCTTC. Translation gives CASSHGGTTAYNEQFF.

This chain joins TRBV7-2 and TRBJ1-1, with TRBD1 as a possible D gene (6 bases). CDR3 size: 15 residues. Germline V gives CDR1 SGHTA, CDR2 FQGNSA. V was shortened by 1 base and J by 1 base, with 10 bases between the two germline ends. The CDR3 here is CASSLEARGNTEAFF. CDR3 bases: TGTGCCAGCAGCTTAGAGGCCAGGGGGAACACTGAAGCTTTCTTT.

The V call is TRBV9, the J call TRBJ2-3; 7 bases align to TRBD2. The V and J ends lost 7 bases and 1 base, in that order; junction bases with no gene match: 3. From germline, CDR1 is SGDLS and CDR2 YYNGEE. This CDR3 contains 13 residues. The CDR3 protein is CASDRGGTDTQYF. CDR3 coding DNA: TGTGCCAGCGATCGGGGGGGCACAGATACGCAGTATTTT.

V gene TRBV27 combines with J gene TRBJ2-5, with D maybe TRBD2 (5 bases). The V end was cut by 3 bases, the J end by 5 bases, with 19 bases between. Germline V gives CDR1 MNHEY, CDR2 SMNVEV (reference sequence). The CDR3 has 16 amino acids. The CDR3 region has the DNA TGTGCCAGCAGTTTTCGTCCAGGCATCAGAGGGGAGACCCAGTACTTC. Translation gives CASSFRPGIRGETQYF.

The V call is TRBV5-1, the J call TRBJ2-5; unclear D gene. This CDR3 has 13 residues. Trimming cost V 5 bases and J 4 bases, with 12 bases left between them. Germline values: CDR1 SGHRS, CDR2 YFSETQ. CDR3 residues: CASSKGLRETQYF. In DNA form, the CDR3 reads TGCGCCAGCAGTAAGGGCCTGAGAGAGACCCAGTACTTC.

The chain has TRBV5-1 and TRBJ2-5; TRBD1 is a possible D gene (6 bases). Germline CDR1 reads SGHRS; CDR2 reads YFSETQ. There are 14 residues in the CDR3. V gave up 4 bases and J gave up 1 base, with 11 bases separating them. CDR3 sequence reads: CASSPWTVQETQYF. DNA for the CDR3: TGCGCCAGCAGCCCGTGGACAGTCCAAGAGACCCAGTACTTC.

Written as DNA, the CDR3 is TGTGCCAGCTCACCAGGGGACAGGGGGCAGGAGACCCAGTACTTC. This sequence encodes CASSPGDRGQETQYF. The rearrangement joins TRBV18 to TRBJ2-5; 12 bases map to TRBD1. Trimming removed 2 bases from V and 5 bases from J; junction bases left unmatched: 3. Germline-derived CDR1 and CDR2 are KGHSH and LQKENI. The CDR3 is 15 residues long.

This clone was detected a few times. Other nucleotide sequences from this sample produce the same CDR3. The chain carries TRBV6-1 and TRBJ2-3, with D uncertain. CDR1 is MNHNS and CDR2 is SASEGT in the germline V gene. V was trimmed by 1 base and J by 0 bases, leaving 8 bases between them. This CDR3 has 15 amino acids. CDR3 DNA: TGTGCCAGCAGTGAAGAGGGCCCCAGCACAGATACGCAGTATTTT. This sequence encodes CASSEEGPSTDTQYF.

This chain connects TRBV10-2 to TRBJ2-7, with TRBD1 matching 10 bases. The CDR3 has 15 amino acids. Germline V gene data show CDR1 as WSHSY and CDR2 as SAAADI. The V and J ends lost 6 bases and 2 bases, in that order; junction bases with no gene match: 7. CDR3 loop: CASRQSGTGAYEQYV. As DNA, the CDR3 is TGCGCCAGCAGGCAGAGTGGGACAGGGGCCTACGAGCAGTACGTC.

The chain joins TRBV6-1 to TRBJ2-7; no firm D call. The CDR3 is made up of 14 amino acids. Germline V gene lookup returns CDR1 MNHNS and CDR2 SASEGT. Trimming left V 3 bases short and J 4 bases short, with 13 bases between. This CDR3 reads CASSDLGNTYEQYV. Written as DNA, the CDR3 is TGTGCCAGCAGTGACCTAGGGAATACTTACGAGCAGTACGTC.

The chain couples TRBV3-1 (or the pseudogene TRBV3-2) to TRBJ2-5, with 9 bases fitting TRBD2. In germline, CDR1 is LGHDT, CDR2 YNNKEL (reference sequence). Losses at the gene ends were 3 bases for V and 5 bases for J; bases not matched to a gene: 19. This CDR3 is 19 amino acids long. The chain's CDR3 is CASSHLYRSGGRDRETQYF. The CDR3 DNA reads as TGTGCCAGCAGCCACCTTTATCGGAGCGGGGGGCGAGATAGGGAGACCCAGTACTTC.